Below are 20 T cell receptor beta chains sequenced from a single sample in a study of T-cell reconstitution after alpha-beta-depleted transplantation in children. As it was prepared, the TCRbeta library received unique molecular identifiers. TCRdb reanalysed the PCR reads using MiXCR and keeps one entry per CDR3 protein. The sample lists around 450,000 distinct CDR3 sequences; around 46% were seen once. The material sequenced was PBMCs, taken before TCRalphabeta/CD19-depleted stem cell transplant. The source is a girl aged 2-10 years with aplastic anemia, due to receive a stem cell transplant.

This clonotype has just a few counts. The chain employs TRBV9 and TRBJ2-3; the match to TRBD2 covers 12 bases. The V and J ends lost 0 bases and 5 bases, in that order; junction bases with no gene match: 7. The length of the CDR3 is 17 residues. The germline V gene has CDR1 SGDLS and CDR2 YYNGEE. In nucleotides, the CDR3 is TGTGCCAGCAGCGTAGAACCTAGCGGGAGGGCCGTAGATACGCAGTATTTT. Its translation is CASSVEPSGRAVDTQYF.

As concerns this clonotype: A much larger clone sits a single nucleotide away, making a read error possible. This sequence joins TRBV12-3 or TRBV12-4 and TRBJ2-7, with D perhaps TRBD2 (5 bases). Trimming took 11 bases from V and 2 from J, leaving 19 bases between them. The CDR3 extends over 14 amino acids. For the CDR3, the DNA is TGTGCCTGCTCTGATTCGAGGGTACCCTACGAGCAGTACTTC. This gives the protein CACSDSRVPYEQYF.

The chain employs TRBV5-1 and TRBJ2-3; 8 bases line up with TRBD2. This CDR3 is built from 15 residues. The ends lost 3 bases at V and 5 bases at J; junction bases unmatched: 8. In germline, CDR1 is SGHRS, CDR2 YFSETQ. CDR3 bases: TGCGCCAGCAGCTCTACTAGCGGACTGTTAGATACGCAGTATTTT. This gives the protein CASSSTSGLLDTQYF. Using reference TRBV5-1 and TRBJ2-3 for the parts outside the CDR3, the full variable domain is KAGVTQTPRYLIKTRGQQVTLSCSPISGHRSVSWYQQTPGQGLQFLFEYFSETQRNKGNFPGRFSGRQFSNSRSEMNVSTLELGDSALYLCASSSTSGLLDTQYFGPGTRLTVL.

As DNA, the CDR3 is TGTGCCAGCAGCTTGAAGGGGATTGACTTAGATACGCAGTATTTT. This sequence encodes CASSLKGIDLDTQYF. The V gene is TRBV5-4, the J gene TRBJ2-3; perhaps TRBD1 as D (5 bases). Germline values: CDR1 SGHNT, CDR2 YYREEE (reference sequence). This CDR3 is 15 amino acids long. Trimming cost V 1 base and J 5 bases, with 14 bases left between them.

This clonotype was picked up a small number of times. CDR3 DNA: TGCGCCAGCAGCTTGGCGCAGGGTGGGCCCCAGTACTTC. Residues: CASSLAQGGPQYF. The chain joins TRBV5-1 to TRBJ2-5; perhaps TRBD1 as D (5 bases). This CDR3 has 13 residues. The ends were cut back, 0 bases at V and 9 bases at J, with 12 bases in the middle. Germline assignment: CDR1 SGHRS and CDR2 YFSETQ.

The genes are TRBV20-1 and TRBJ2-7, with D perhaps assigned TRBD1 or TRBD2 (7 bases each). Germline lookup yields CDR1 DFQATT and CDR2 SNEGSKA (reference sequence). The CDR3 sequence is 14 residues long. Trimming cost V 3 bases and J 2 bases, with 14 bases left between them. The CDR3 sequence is CSASLSGGAYEQYF. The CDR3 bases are TGCAGTGCTAGTCTCTCAGGGGGGGCCTACGAGCAGTACTTC.

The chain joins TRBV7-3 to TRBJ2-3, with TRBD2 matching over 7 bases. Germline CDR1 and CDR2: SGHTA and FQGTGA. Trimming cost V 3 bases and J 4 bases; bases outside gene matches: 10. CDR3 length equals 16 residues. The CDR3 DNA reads TGTGCCAGCAGCTTGGGAGGGCGGCCAGCGCCAGATACGCAGTATTTT. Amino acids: CASSLGGRPAPDTQYF.

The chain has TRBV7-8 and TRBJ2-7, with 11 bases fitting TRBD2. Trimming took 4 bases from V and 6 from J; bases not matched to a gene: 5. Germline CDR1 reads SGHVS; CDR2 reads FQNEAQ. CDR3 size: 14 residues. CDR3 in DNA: TGTGCCAGCAGCTCCAATAGCGGGAGGGGCGAGCAGTACTTC. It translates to CASSSNSGRGEQYF. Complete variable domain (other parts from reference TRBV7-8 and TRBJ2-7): GAGVSQSPRYKVAKRGQDVALRCDPISGHVSLFWYQQALGQGPEFLTYFQNEAQLDKSGLPSDRFFAERPEGSVSTLKIQRTQQEDSAVYLCASSSNSGRGEQYFGPGTRLTVT.

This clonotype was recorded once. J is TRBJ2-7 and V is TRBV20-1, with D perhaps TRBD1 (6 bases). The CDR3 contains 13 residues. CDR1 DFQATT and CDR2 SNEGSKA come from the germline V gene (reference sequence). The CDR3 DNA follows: TGCAGCCTCGTAGGGGGAACTCGTAGCGAGCAGTACTTC. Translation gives CSLVGGTRSEQYF.

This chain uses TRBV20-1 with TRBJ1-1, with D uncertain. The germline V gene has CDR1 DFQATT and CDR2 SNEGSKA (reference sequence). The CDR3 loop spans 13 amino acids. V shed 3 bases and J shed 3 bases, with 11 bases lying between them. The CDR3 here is CSASREADTEAFF. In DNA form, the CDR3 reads TGCAGTGCTAGTAGGGAAGCGGACACTGAAGCTTTCTTT.

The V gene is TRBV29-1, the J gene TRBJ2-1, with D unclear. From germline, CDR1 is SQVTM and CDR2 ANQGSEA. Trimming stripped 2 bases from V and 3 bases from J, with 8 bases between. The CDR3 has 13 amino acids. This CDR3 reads CSVEPGYYNEQFF. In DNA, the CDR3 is TGCAGCGTTGAACCAGGATACTACAATGAGCAGTTCTTC.

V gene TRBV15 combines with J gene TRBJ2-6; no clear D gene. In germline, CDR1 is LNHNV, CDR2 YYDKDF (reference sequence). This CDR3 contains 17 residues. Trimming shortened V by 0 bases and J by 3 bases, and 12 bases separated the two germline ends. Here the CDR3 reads CATSRETPFSGANVLTF. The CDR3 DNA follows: TGTGCCACCAGCAGAGAAACCCCTTTTAGTGGGGCCAACGTCCTGACTTTC.

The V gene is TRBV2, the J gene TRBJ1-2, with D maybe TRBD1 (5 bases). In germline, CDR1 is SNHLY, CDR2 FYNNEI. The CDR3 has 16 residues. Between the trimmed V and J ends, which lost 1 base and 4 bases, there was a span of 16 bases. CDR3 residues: CASSEDGQGNFYGYTF. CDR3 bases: TGTGCCAGCAGTGAAGATGGGCAGGGAAACTTCTATGGCTACACCTTC.

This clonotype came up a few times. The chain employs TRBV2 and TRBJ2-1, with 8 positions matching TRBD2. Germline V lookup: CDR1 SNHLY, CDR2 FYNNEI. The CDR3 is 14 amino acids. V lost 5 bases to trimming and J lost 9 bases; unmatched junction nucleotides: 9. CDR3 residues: CASSFKREWTEQFF. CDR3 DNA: TGTGCCAGCAGTTTTAAGCGGGAGTGGACTGAGCAGTTCTTC.

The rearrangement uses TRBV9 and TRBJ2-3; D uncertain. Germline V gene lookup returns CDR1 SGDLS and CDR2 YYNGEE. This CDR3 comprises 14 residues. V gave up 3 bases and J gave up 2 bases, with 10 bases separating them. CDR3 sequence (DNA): TGTGCCAGCAGCGGTCTAGTCTTCACAGATACGCAGTATTTT. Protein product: CASSGLVFTDTQYF. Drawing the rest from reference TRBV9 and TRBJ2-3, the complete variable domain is DSGVTQTPKHLITATGQRVTLRCSPRSGDLSVYWYQQSLDQGLQFLIQYYNGEERAKGNILERFSAQQFPDLHSELNLSSLELGDSALYFCASSGLVFTDTQYFGPGTRLTVL.

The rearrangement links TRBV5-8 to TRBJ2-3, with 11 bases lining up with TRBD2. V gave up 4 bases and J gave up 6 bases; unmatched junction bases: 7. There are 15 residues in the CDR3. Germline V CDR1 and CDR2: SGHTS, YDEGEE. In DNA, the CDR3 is TGTGCCAGCAGCCAGACTAGCGGGACCCTGGATACGCAGTATTTT. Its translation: CASSQTSGTLDTQYF.

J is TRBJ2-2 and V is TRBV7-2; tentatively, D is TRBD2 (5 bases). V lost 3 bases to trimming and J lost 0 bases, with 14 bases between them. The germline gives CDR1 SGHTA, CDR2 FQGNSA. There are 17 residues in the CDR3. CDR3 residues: CASSFPLGVANTGELFF. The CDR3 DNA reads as TGTGCCAGCAGCTTCCCCCTCGGGGTCGCGAACACCGGGGAGCTGTTTTTT.

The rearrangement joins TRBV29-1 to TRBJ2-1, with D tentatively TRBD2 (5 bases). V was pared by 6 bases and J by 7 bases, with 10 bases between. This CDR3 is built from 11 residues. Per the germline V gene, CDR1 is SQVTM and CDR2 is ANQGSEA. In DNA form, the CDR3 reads TGCAGCGTCCTCGGGGTGAATGAGCAGTTCTTC. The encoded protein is CSVLGVNEQFF.

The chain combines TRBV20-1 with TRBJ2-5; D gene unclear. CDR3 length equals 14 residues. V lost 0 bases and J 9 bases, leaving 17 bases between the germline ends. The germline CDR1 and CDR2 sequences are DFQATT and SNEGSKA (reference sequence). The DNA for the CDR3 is TGCAGTGCTAGAGAAATTAAGGTCCGGGTGTCCCAGTACTTC. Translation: CSAREIKVRVSQYF.

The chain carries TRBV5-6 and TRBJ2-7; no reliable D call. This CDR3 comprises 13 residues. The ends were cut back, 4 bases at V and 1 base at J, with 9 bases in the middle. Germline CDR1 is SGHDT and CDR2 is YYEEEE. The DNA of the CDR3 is TGTGCCAGCAGCCGAGGCAGGTCCTACGAGCAGTACTTC. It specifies CASSRGRSYEQYF. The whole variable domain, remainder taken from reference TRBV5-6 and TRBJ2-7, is DAGVTQSPTHLIKTRGQQVTLRCSPKSGHDTVSWYQQALGQGPQFIFQYYEEEERQRGNFPDRFSGHQFPNYSSELNVNALLLGDSALYLCASSRGRSYEQYFGPGTRLTVT.